This T cell receptor beta chain is from a study of identical twins. Study-level points and caveats: Insertions were fewer in abundant cord blood beta clonotypes, whereas memory repertoires showed none of this pattern.

TCRdb fed the 5' RACE reads into MiXCR, producing one record per CDR3 protein. The sample carries 450,000 to 650,000 distinct CDR3 sequences, 12% to 15% recorded once. The CDR3 runs to 14 residues. From germline, CDR1 is MNHEY and CDR2 SVGAGI. V lost 2 bases to trimming and J lost 6 bases, with 11 bases between them. To note about this clonotype: Its specificity is unknown.

This sample also belongs to another study, concerning yellow fever vaccine responses in identical twins.

The sequencing input was CD4+ T cells sorted from blood. This receptor was obtained from a young woman in good health. The chain links TRBV6-5 to TRBJ1-5; D is unresolved. CDR3 nucleotides: TGTGCCAGCAGTTACGCGAACGTCGGTCAGCCCCAGCATTTT. This sequence encodes CASSYANVGQPQHF.